Shown below are 4 T cell receptor beta chains from a single sample sequenced in a study of shared clonotypes between healthy human individuals. Only in-frame clones appear in the TCRdb table, and some are missing; sequencing was by immunoSEQ multiplex PCR. The table records under 2,000,000 clones, about 94% of them present only once. Only CD45RO-negative cells positively selected for CCR7 counted as naive CD8 cells, so terminally differentiated effector memory CD45RA+ cells were excluded. Sequences were obtained from naive CD8+ T cells sorted from blood. The origin of the receptors is a man aged 18 to 29 in good health.

The genes are TRBV6-6 and TRBJ2-7, with 10 positions matching TRBD2. Germline CDR1 and CDR2: MNHNY and SVGAGI (reference sequence). Trimming at V came to 3 bases and at J to 2 bases, leaving 4 bases not matched to a gene. The CDR3 is 15 amino acids. CDR3 DNA sequence: TGTGCCAGCAGTTATAAGCGGGAGGGCCCCTACGAGCAGTACTTC. Its translation is CASSYKREGPYEQYF.

V gene TRBV11-2 combines with J gene TRBJ2-7, with TRBD2 as a possible D gene (5 bases). Germline V gene sequence: CDR1 SGHAT, CDR2 FQNNGV. V lost 2 bases, J lost 2 bases, and 19 bases lay in between. The CDR3 length is 17 residues. CDR3: CASSLLASPVFAYEQYF. The CDR3 DNA reads TGTGCCAGCAGCTTACTAGCTAGCCCCGTATTCGCCTACGAGCAGTACTTC.

Regarding this clone: This same CDR3 is encoded by further DNA sequences in the sample. The chain links TRBV27 to TRBJ2-7; possible D gene TRBD2, 5 bases. The germline V and J ends were trimmed by 3 bases and 6 bases, with 6 bases remaining between them. CDR1 and CDR2 from the germline V gene are MNHEY and SMNVEV (reference sequence). CDR3 size: 11 residues. CDR3 coding DNA: TGTGCCAGCAGTTTGGGAGCCGAGCAGTACTTC. Protein product: CASSLGAEQYF.

This chain links TRBV7-9 with TRBJ2-7; 7 bases align to TRBD2. The CDR3 runs 11 residues. The germline CDR1 and CDR2 sequences are SEHNR and FQNEAQ (reference sequence). CDR3 protein: CAAGVIDEQYF. As DNA, the CDR3 is TGTGCGGCGGGAGTTATCGACGAGCAGTACTTC.